A single sample gave rise to the 9 T cell receptor beta chains below, sequenced in a study of early T cells in non-severe SARS-CoV-2 infection. TCRdb re-analysed the 5' RACE reads in MiXCR, keeping a single row per CDR3 protein. Here the sample spans about 48,000 distinct CDR3 sequences, approximately 9.8% being singletons. The sample was whole blood. Every receptor here comes from an adult who was a healthcare worker with PCR-confirmed SARS-CoV-2 infection or an uninfected control (not recorded which).

This clonotype showed up just a few times. V usage is TRBV5-6 and J usage is TRBJ2-1, with TRBD2 identical over 7 bases. This CDR3 is built from 15 residues. Per germline, CDR1 SGHDT and CDR2 YYEEEE. The V and J ends lost 0 bases and 4 bases, in that order; junction bases with no gene match: 4. DNA of the CDR3: TGTGCCAGCAGCTTGGCTAGCGGTCATTACAATGAGCAGTTCTTC. Protein: CASSLASGHYNEQFF.

This chain connects TRBV20-1 to TRBJ1-6; D is uncertain. V gave up 3 bases and J gave up 10 bases, with 13 bases separating them. CDR1 is DFQATT, CDR2 SNEGSKA, per germline (reference sequence). This CDR3 is built from 13 residues. CDR3 sequence (DNA): TGCAGTGCTAGCTATGACCCGGGGTCACCCCTCCACTTT. Its translation: CSASYDPGSPLHF.

In its sample, this clonotype was seen many times. The rearrangement uses TRBV19 and TRBJ2-3; D gene ambiguous. CDR3 length equals 14 residues. In germline, CDR1 is LNHDA, CDR2 SQIVND (reference sequence). The ends were cut back, 7 bases at V and 0 bases at J, with 11 bases in the middle. In nucleotides, the CDR3 is TGTGCCAGTACTTACAGCGCAAGCACAGATACGCAGTATTTT. Protein: CASTYSASTDTQYF.

This clonotype was detected ten times or more. The chain joins TRBV28 to TRBJ2-6, with TRBD1 as a possible D gene (6 bases). The V end was cut by 7 bases, the J end by 1 base, with 11 bases between. The CDR3 contains 15 residues. Germline V gene lookup returns CDR1 MDHEN and CDR2 SYDVKM. The CDR3 coding sequence is TGTGCCAGCACCACAGGGTATTCTGGGGCCAACGTCCTGACTTTC. Amino acid sequence: CASTTGYSGANVLTF. The full variable domain, its missing parts supplied by reference TRBV28 and TRBJ2-6, is DVKVTQSSRYLVKRTGEKVFLECVQDMDHENMFWYRQDPGLGLRLIYFSYDVKMKEKGDIPEGYSVSREKKERFSLILESASTNQTSMYLCASTTGYSGANVLTFGAGSRLTVL.

The sample holds a few counts of this clonotype. An end of the junction differs from the germline gene, which may be a read error. This sequence joins TRBV3-1 and TRBJ1-1; D remains unclear. The CDR3 length is 13 residues. Per the germline V gene, CDR1 is LGHDT and CDR2 is YNNKEL (reference sequence). Here the CDR3 reads CASSPSPKDEVFF. CDR3 DNA sequence: TGTGCCAGCAGCCCCTCCCCCAAGGATGAAGTTTTCTTT.

This clonotype was counted many times. Written as DNA, the CDR3 is TGTGCCAGCAGCGCTAACAGGAACTATGGCTACACCTTC. Amino acid sequence: CASSANRNYGYTF. This sequence joins TRBV7-8 and TRBJ1-2, with D perhaps TRBD1 (5 bases). The CDR3 runs 13 residues. Trimming cost V 5 bases and J 2 bases, with 9 bases left between them. The V gene's germline CDR1 is SGHVS and CDR2 FQNEAQ. Filled out from reference TRBV7-8 and TRBJ1-2, the complete variable domain reads GAGVSQSPRYKVAKRGQDVALRCDPISGHVSLFWYQQALGQGPEFLTYFQNEAQLDKSGLPSDRFFAERPEGSVSTLKIQRTQQEDSAVYLCASSANRNYGYTFGSGTRLTVV.

This clonotype was observed a few times. The rearrangement uses TRBV18 and TRBJ1-6; a weak D match, TRBD1 (6 bases). CDR3 size: 17 residues. Germline CDR1 is KGHSH and CDR2 is LQKENI. Trimming removed 2 bases at V and 7 bases at J, with 18 bases between. For the CDR3, the DNA is TGTGCCAGCTCACCAGGAGTCTACAGGGCGAGGAATTCACCCCTCCACTTT. It specifies CASSPGVYRARNSPLHF.

The sample holds many counts of this clonotype. This chain uses TRBV13 with TRBJ1-1; D gene uncertain. This CDR3 is built from 13 residues. Trimming pared 1 base from V and 6 bases from J, leaving 9 bases between. CDR1 is PRHDT and CDR2 is FYEKMQ in the germline V gene (reference sequence). This chain's CDR3 is CASSLVQGAEAFF. CDR3 in DNA: TGTGCCAGCAGCTTAGTTCAAGGAGCTGAAGCTTTCTTT.

This clonotype was detected only a few times. The chain links TRBV20-1 to TRBJ1-1, with D maybe TRBD1 (5 bases). The germline CDR1 and CDR2 sequences are DFQATT and SNEGSKA (reference sequence). This CDR3 is built from 16 residues. V lost 2 bases, J lost 10 bases, and 26 bases lay in between. The CDR3 loop reads CSARNYTGTAVLGAFF. Written as DNA, the CDR3 is TGCAGTGCTAGAAATTACACCGGGACCGCCGTGTTGGGAGCTTTCTTT.